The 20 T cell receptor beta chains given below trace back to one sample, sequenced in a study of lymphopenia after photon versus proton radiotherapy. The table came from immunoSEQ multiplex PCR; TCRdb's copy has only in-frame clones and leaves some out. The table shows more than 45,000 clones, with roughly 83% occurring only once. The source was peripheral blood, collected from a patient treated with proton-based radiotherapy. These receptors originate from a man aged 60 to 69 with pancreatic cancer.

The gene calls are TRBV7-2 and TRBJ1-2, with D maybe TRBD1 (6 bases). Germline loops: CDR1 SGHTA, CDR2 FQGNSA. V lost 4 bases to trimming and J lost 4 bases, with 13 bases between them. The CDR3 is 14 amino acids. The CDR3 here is CASSSTGRAYGYTF. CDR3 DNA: TGTGCCAGCAGCTCAACAGGGAGGGCCTATGGCTACACCTTC.

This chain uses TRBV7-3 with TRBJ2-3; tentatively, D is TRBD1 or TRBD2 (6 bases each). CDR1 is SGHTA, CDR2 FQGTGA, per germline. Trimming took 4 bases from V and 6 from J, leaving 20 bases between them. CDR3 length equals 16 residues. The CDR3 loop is CASSSAGTPGADTQYF. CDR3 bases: TGTGCCAGCAGCTCCGCCGGGACTCCAGGGGCGGATACGCAGTATTTT.

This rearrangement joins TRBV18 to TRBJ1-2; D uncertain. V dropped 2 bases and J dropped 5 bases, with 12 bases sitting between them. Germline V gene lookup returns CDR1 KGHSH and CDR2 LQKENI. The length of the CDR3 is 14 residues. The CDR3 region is CASSPSLGGYGYTF. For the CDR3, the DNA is TGTGCCAGCTCACCAAGCTTGGGAGGGTATGGCTACACCTTC.

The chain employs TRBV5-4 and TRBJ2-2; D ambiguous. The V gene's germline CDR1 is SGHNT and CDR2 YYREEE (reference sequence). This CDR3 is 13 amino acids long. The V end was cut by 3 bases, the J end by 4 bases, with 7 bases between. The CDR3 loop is CASSSDRTGELFF. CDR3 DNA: TGTGCCAGCAGCTCGGACCGCACCGGGGAGCTGTTTTTT.

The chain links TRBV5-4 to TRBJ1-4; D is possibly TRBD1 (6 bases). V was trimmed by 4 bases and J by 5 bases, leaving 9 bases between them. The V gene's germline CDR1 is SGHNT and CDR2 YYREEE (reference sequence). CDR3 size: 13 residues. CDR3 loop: CASSRGQNEKLFF. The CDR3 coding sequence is TGTGCCAGCAGCAGAGGACAGAATGAAAAACTGTTTTTT.

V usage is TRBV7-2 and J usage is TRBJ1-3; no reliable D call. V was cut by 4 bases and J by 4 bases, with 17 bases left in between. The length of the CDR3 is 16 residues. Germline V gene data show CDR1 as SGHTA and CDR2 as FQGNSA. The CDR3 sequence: CASSSLGRAIGNTIYF. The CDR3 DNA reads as TGTGCCAGCAGCTCCTTGGGGAGGGCGATCGGAAACACCATATATTTT. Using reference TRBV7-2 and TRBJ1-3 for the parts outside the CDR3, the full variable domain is GAGVSQSPSNKVTEKGKDVELRCDPISGHTALYWYRQSLGQGLEFLIYFQGNSAPDKSGLPSDRFSAERTGGSVSTLTIQRTQQEDSAVYLCASSSLGRAIGNTIYFGEGSWLTVV.

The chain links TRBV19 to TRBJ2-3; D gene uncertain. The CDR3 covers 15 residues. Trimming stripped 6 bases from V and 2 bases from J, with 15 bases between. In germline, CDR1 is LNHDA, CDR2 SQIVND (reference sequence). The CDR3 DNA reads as TGTGCCAGTAGCCGGGCCCTCGTCGACACAGATACGCAGTATTTT. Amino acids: CASSRALVDTDTQYF. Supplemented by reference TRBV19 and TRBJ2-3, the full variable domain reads DGGITQSPKYLFRKEGQNVTLSCEQNLNHDAMYWYRQDPGQGLRLIYYSQIVNDFQKGDIAEGYSVSREKKESFPLTVTSAQKNPTAFYLCASSRALVDTDTQYFGPGTRLTVL.

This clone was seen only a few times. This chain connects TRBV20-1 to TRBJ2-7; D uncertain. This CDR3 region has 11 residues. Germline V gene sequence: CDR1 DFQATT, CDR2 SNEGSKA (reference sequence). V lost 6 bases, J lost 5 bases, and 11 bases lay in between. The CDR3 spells CSAVNSNEQYF. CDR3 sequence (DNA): TGCAGTGCCGTCAACTCGAACGAGCAGTACTTC.

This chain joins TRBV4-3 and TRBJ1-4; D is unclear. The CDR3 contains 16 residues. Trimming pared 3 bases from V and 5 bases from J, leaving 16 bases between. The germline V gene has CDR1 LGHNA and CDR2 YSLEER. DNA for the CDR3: TGCGCCAGCAGCCAGGACCGACGTGGATGGAATGAAAAACTGTTTTTT. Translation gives CASSQDRRGWNEKLFF.

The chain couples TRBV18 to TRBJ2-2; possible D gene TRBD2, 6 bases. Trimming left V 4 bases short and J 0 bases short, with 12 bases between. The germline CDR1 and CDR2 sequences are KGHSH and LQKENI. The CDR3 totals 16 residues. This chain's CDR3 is CASSQTGRTNTGELFF. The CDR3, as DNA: TGTGCCAGCTCACAAACCGGGAGAACGAACACCGGGGAGCTGTTTTTT.

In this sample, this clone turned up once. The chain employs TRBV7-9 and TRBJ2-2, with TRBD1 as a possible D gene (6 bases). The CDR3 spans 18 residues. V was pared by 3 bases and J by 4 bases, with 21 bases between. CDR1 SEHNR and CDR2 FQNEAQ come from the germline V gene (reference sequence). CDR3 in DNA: TGTGCCAGCAGCTTGGCCGTTACCGGGACATTCGTCACCGGGGAGCTGTTTTTT. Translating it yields CASSLAVTGTFVTGELFF.

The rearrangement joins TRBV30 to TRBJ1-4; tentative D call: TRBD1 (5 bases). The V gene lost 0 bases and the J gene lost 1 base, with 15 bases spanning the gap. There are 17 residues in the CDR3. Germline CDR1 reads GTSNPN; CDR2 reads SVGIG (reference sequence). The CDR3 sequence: CAWSVERTSGTNEKLFF. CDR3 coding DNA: TGTGCCTGGAGTGTAGAGAGGACATCTGGAACTAATGAAAAACTGTTTTTT.

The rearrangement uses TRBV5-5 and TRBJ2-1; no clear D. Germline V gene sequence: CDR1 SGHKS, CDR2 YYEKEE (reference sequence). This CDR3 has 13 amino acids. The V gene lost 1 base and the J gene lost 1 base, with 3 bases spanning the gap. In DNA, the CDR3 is TGTGCCAGCAGCTTGCGATCCTACAATGAGCAGTTCTTC. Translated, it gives CASSLRSYNEQFF.

CDR3 sequence reads: CASSIGRGVTNEQFF. The CDR3, as DNA: TGTGCCAGTAGTATAGGAAGGGGGGTCACCAATGAGCAGTTCTTC. The chain carries TRBV19 and TRBJ2-1; D may be TRBD1 or TRBD2 (6 bases each). Germline CDR1 is LNHDA and CDR2 is SQIVND (reference sequence). The CDR3 spans 15 residues. With 1 base removed from V and 6 bases from J, the gap between germline ends came to 13 bases.

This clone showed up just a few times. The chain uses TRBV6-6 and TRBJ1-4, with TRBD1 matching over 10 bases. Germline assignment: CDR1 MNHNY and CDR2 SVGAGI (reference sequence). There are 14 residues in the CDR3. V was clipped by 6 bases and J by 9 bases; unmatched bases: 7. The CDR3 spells CASRQGQGPQKLFF. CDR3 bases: TGTGCCAGCAGACAGGGACAGGGGCCGCAAAAACTGTTTTTT.

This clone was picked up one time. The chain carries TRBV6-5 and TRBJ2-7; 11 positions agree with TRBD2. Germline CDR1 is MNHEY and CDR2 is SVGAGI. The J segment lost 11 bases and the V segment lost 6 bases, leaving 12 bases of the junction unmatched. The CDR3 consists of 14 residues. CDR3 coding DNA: TGTGCCAGCAGGACCCCGGGACTAGCGGTTAAGGAGTACTTC. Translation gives CASRTPGLAVKEYF.

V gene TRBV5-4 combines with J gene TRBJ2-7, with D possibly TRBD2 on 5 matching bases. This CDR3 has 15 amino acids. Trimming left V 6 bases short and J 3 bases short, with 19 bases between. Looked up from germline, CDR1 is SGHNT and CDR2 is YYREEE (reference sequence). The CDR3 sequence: CASTWGAGIVYEQYF. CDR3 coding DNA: TGTGCCAGCACCTGGGGTGCCGGGATTGTCTACGAGCAGTACTTC.

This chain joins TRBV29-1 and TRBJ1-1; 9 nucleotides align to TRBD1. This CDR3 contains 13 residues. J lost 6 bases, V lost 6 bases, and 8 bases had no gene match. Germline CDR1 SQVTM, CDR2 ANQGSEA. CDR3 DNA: TGCAGCGTGTGGACAGGGGCCGGCTCTGAAGCTTTCTTT. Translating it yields CSVWTGAGSEAFF.

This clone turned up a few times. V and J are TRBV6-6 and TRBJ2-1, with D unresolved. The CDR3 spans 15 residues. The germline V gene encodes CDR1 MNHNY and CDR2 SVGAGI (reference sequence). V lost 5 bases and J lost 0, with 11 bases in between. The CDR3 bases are TGTGCCAGCAGTGACCCGGGTAGCTCCTACAATGAGCAGTTCTTC. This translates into CASSDPGSSYNEQFF.

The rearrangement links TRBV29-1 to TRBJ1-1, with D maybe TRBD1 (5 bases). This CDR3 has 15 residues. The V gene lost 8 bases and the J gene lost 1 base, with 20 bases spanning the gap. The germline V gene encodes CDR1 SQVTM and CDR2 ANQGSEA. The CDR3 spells CSFLIPGRRNTEAFF. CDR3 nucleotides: TGCAGCTTCTTAATCCCGGGACGGAGGAACACTGAAGCTTTCTTT.